A selection of T cell receptor beta chains follows, all from one sample in a study of T cells in Graves' hyperthyroidism and ophthalmopathy. TCRdb re-derived calls from the multiplex PCR reads in MiXCR, one entry per CDR3 protein. The sample includes fewer than 400,000 distinct CDR3 sequences, roughly 15% of them seen just once. Sequencing was carried out using blood. The receptor set was obtained from a man aged 30 to 39 with Graves' hyperthyroidism. CDR3s include the opening cysteine and the closing phenylalanine or tryptophan. Each record gives: V gene, clone size, D gene, J gene, CDR3 DNA, CDR3 protein. The D gene is left open where the match is weak. Size is stated for part of the rows, as once, few or many counts, or as a class when the clone is expanded.

v_gene: TRBV12-3/TRBV12-4
abundance: many
d_gene: TRBD1
j_gene: TRBJ2-7
CDR3nt: TGTGCCAGCAGCCAGGAGGGGGACAGGGGCTACGAGCAGTACTTC
CDR3aa: CASSQEGDRGYEQYF

v_gene: TRBV24-1
abundance: many
d_gene: TRBD1
j_gene: TRBJ2-2
CDR3nt: TGTGCCACCAGTGCCTCCCCGGGACAGGGTTCCGGGGAGCTGTTTTTT
CDR3aa: CATSASPGQGSGELFF

v_gene: TRBV3-1
abundance: many
d_gene: -
j_gene: TRBJ2-7
CDR3nt: TGTGCCAGCAGCCAGGGGGGTCCCTACGAGCAGTACTTC
CDR3aa: CASSQGGPYEQYF

v_gene: TRBV28
abundance: -
d_gene: -
j_gene: TRBJ1-4
CDR3nt: TGTGCCAGCAGTTTAATTAACAGGGATGAAAAACTGTTTTTT
CDR3aa: CASSLINRDEKLFF

v_gene: TRBV12-5
abundance: -
d_gene: TRBD2
j_gene: TRBJ2-1
CDR3nt: TGTGCTAGTGGTTACTCTAGCGGGACTAAGCAGTTCTTC
CDR3aa: CASGYSSGTKQFF

v_gene: TRBV20-1
abundance: -
d_gene: -
j_gene: TRBJ2-1
CDR3nt: TGCAGTGCCAGGAGGTTTGACTACAATGAGCAGTTCTTC
CDR3aa: CSARRFDYNEQFF

v_gene: TRBV20-1
abundance: -
d_gene: TRBD2
j_gene: TRBJ2-1
CDR3nt: TGCAGTGCTAGGAGACTAGCGGGAGCACGGGCGTACAATGAGCAGTTCTTC
CDR3aa: CSARRLAGARAYNEQFF

v_gene: TRBV3-1
abundance: -
d_gene: TRBD1
j_gene: TRBJ1-4
CDR3nt: TGTGCCAGCAGCCCCTACGGACAGGGTAGTGAAAAACTGTTTTTT
CDR3aa: CASSPYGQGSEKLFF

v_gene: TRBV2
abundance: many
d_gene: -
j_gene: TRBJ2-3
CDR3nt: TGTGCCAGCAGTGGACCTCGTGCGCAGTATTTT
CDR3aa: CASSGPRAQYF

v_gene: TRBV10-1
abundance: -
d_gene: -
j_gene: TRBJ2-7
CDR3nt: TGCGCCAGCAGTGACGGCGACGAGCAGTACTTC
CDR3aa: CASSDGDEQYF

v_gene: TRBV29-1
abundance: few
d_gene: -
j_gene: TRBJ2-4
CDR3nt: TGCAGCGTTGATTCGGGGGTAAACATTCAGTACTTC
CDR3aa: CSVDSGVNIQYF

v_gene: TRBV18
abundance: few
d_gene: -
j_gene: TRBJ2-7
CDR3nt: TGTGCCAGCTCACCGATCGAGGACCAGACGAACCAGGGCTACGAGCAGTACTTC
CDR3aa: CASSPIEDQTNQGYEQYF

v_gene: TRBV6-2/TRBV6-3
abundance: many
d_gene: -
j_gene: TRBJ2-2
CDR3nt: TGTGCCAGCAGTCCCCACCCCGGGGAGCTGTTTTTT
CDR3aa: CASSPHPGELFF

v_gene: TRBV10-2
abundance: few
d_gene: -
j_gene: TRBJ2-7
CDR3nt: TGCGCCAACCCGATTCGTGGACCAGCCTACGAGCAGTACTTC
CDR3aa: CANPIRGPAYEQYF

v_gene: TRBV20-1
abundance: many
d_gene: -
j_gene: TRBJ2-1
CDR3nt: TGCAGTGCTAGAGATATTAGTAAGGACTACAATGAGCAGTTCTTC
CDR3aa: CSARDISKDYNEQFF

v_gene: TRBV20-1
abundance: -
d_gene: TRBD2
j_gene: TRBJ2-1
CDR3nt: TGCAGTGCTCGGACTAGCGGGAGTTTCTACAATGAGCAGTTCTTC
CDR3aa: CSARTSGSFYNEQFF

v_gene: TRBV9
abundance: -
d_gene: -
j_gene: TRBJ2-3
CDR3nt: TGTGCCAGCAGCGTTGGGGTTAGCACAGATACGCAGTATTTT
CDR3aa: CASSVGVSTDTQYF

v_gene: TRBV2
abundance: -
d_gene: -
j_gene: TRBJ2-6
CDR3nt: TGTGCCAGCAGTACCCCGCGGTGGGGCTCTGGGGCCAACGTCCTGACTTTC
CDR3aa: CASSTPRWGSGANVLTF

v_gene: TRBV6-1
abundance: -
d_gene: -
j_gene: TRBJ1-5
CDR3nt: TGTGCCAGCAGAAGGGTCATAGATCTGGTGCAGCCCCAGCATTTT
CDR3aa: CASRRVIDLVQPQHF

v_gene: TRBV11-3
abundance: many
d_gene: TRBD2
j_gene: TRBJ2-1
CDR3nt: TGTGCCAGCAGCTTAGGGGGACTAGCGGGGGGTGCCGACAATGAGCAGTTCTTC
CDR3aa: CASSLGGLAGGADNEQFF

v_gene: TRBV6-1
abundance: many
d_gene: -
j_gene: TRBJ1-5
CDR3nt: TGTGCCAGCAGTGAATGGGGGGGGAAACAGCCCCAGCATTTT
CDR3aa: CASSEWGGKQPQHF

v_gene: TRBV5-4
abundance: -
d_gene: TRBD1
j_gene: TRBJ1-1
CDR3nt: TGTGCCAGCAGCCCACCAGGGGGGAAAGAAGCTTTCTTT
CDR3aa: CASSPPGGKEAFF

v_gene: TRBV5-5
abundance: many
d_gene: TRBD2
j_gene: TRBJ2-3
CDR3nt: TGTGCCAGCAGCCCTATTGGAGGACTAGCGGGACCGACAGATACGCAGTATTTT
CDR3aa: CASSPIGGLAGPTDTQYF

v_gene: TRBV20-1
abundance: -
d_gene: -
j_gene: TRBJ2-2
CDR3nt: TGCAGTGCTAGAGATCCCACGGCGGAGACCCGGGGCGGGGAGCTGTTTTTT
CDR3aa: CSARDPTAETRGGELFF

v_gene: TRBV28
abundance: many
d_gene: TRBD1
j_gene: TRBJ2-5
CDR3nt: TGTGCCAGCAGTTTGACAGGGGGCGGTCGAGAGACCCAGTACTTC
CDR3aa: CASSLTGGGRETQYF

v_gene: TRBV20-1
abundance: few
d_gene: -
j_gene: TRBJ1-5
CDR3nt: TGCAGTGCTAGAGATATTCTGAATAATCAGCCCCAGCATTTT
CDR3aa: CSARDILNNQPQHF

v_gene: TRBV11-2
abundance: many
d_gene: TRBD2
j_gene: TRBJ2-3
CDR3nt: TGTGCCAGCAGCCCTCTAGCGGGAGGCATCACAGATACGCAGTATTTT
CDR3aa: CASSPLAGGITDTQYF

v_gene: TRBV7-8
abundance: -
d_gene: TRBD2
j_gene: TRBJ2-1
CDR3nt: TGTGCCAGCAGCTTAGCACTAGCGGGATCCCATGAGCAGTTCTTC
CDR3aa: CASSLALAGSHEQFF

v_gene: TRBV12-3/TRBV12-4
abundance: many
d_gene: TRBD1
j_gene: TRBJ1-5
CDR3nt: TGTGCCAGCAGTTCGTCCGCAGGGGGGTATGGTCAGCCCCAGCATTTT
CDR3aa: CASSSSAGGYGQPQHF

v_gene: TRBV2
abundance: many
d_gene: TRBD1
j_gene: TRBJ1-1
CDR3nt: TGTGCCAGCAGGGAAAGACAGGGGTACACTGAAGCTTTCTTT
CDR3aa: CASRERQGYTEAFF

v_gene: TRBV2
abundance: few
d_gene: TRBD2
j_gene: TRBJ2-1
CDR3nt: TGTGCCAGCAGGGCGGGAGCGAGCTCCTACAATGAGCAGTTCTTC
CDR3aa: CASRAGASSYNEQFF

v_gene: TRBV7-8
abundance: few
d_gene: -
j_gene: TRBJ2-1
CDR3nt: TGTGCCAGCAGCTTAGTCGGTACTAGTGACTACAATGAGCAGTTCTTC
CDR3aa: CASSLVGTSDYNEQFF

v_gene: TRBV12-5
abundance: few
d_gene: -
j_gene: TRBJ1-1
CDR3nt: TGTGCTAGTGGGGTGAGGCGGGCTGAAGCTTTCTTT
CDR3aa: CASGVRRAEAFF

v_gene: TRBV28
abundance: -
d_gene: TRBD1
j_gene: TRBJ2-5
CDR3nt: TGTGCCAGCAGTTTTGACAGGGCACGAGAGACCCAGTACTTC
CDR3aa: CASSFDRARETQYF

v_gene: TRBV27
abundance: few
d_gene: -
j_gene: TRBJ2-7
CDR3nt: TGTGCCAGCAGTTTGTCAGGGAGGACCGCCTACGAGCAGTACTTC
CDR3aa: CASSLSGRTAYEQYF

v_gene: TRBV7-9
abundance: many
d_gene: -
j_gene: TRBJ2-7
CDR3nt: TGTGCCAGCCGGGGCCACTCCTACGAGCAGTACTTC
CDR3aa: CASRGHSYEQYF

v_gene: TRBV7-3
abundance: few
d_gene: -
j_gene: TRBJ2-1
CDR3nt: TGTGCCAGGCTTTTGATATGCTCCTACAATGAGCAGTTCTTC
CDR3aa: CARLLICSYNEQFF

v_gene: TRBV11-2
abundance: many
d_gene: -
j_gene: TRBJ2-1
CDR3nt: TGTGCCAGCAGCTCTAGGGGCTATGAGCAGTTCTTC
CDR3aa: CASSSRGYEQFF

v_gene: TRBV19
abundance: -
d_gene: -
j_gene: TRBJ2-2
CDR3nt: TGTGCCAGTAGTATAGAAAGACTAGGCGACGGGGAGCTGTTTTTT
CDR3aa: CASSIERLGDGELFF

v_gene: TRBV27
abundance: many
d_gene: TRBD1
j_gene: TRBJ1-1
CDR3nt: TGTGCCAGCAGTTCCCGGGACAGGGGCATGAACACTGAAGCTTTCTTT
CDR3aa: CASSSRDRGMNTEAFF

v_gene: TRBV7-3
abundance: -
d_gene: -
j_gene: TRBJ2-7
CDR3nt: TGTGCCAGCAGCTCCACCGGGACGGGCGAGCAGTACTTC
CDR3aa: CASSSTGTGEQYF

v_gene: TRBV13
abundance: many
d_gene: TRBD1
j_gene: TRBJ2-3
CDR3nt: TGTGCCAGCAGCGTACAGGGGGCACCAGATACGCAGTATTTT
CDR3aa: CASSVQGAPDTQYF

v_gene: TRBV6-5
abundance: many
d_gene: -
j_gene: TRBJ1-4
CDR3nt: TGTGCCAGCAGTTACAGCATTAATGAAAAACTGTTTTTT
CDR3aa: CASSYSINEKLFF

v_gene: TRBV20-1
abundance: many
d_gene: -
j_gene: TRBJ2-1
CDR3nt: TGCAGTGCTAGAGATCTAGTAACATATGAGCAGTTCTTC
CDR3aa: CSARDLVTYEQFF

v_gene: TRBV29-1
abundance: many
d_gene: -
j_gene: TRBJ1-1
CDR3nt: TGCAGCACTGCCGGGGGTAACACTGAAGCTTTCTTT
CDR3aa: CSTAGGNTEAFF